The 12 T cell receptor beta chains below come from one sample, sequenced in a study of spatial heterogeneity in lung cancer. Time point noted: sample taken at primary tumor resection. Without sorting, whole RNA was sequenced from tumor, nontumor lung or frozen PBMC. One entry per CDR3 protein, called by TCRdb with MiXCR from the 5' RACE reads. The sample records more than 30,000 distinct CDR3 sequences, around 5.5% being singletons. Material: PBMCs, obtained at surgery. The origin of the receptors is a male donor with early-stage non-small cell lung cancer.

The CDR3 sequence: CASSPLSGEKLFF. The DNA for the CDR3 is TGTGCCAGCAGTCCTCTCAGTGGGGAAAAACTGTTTTTT. This chain connects TRBV6-6 to TRBJ1-4; D call uncertain. V was pared by 5 bases and J by 8 bases, with 12 bases between. The CDR3 length is 13 residues. CDR1 MNHNY and CDR2 SVGAGI come from the germline V gene (reference sequence).

This clonotype was observed many times. This chain connects TRBV5-1 to TRBJ2-6, with 13 bases that match TRBD2. Germline V lookup: CDR1 SGHRS, CDR2 YFSETQ. V dropped 5 bases and J dropped 0; count of bases not matched to a gene: 11. The CDR3 has 20 residues. The CDR3 coding sequence is TGCGCCAGCAGGCGGGCGGAGGGACTAGCGGGGAGCTCTGGGGCCAACGTCCTGACTTTC. It specifies CASRRAEGLAGSSGANVLTF. Combining the CDR3 with reference TRBV5-1 and TRBJ2-6 gives the whole variable domain KAGVTQTPRYLIKTRGQQVTLSCSPISGHRSVSWYQQTPGQGLQFLFEYFSETQRNKGNFPGRFSGRQFSNSRSEMNVSTLELGDSALYLCASRRAEGLAGSSGANVLTFGAGSRLTVL.

This clonotype was observed many times. The J gene is TRBJ2-3, the V gene TRBV12-3 or TRBV12-4, with 10 nucleotides matching TRBD2. With 6 bases clipped from V and 5 bases from J, the junction kept 5 bases outside the gene matches. The CDR3 is 14 residues long. CDR3 amino acids: CASRIAGGQDTQYF. The CDR3 nucleotides are TGTGCCAGCAGGATAGCGGGGGGCCAAGATACGCAGTATTTT.

This clonotype has at least ten counts. The chain combines TRBV7-9 with TRBJ2-5; maybe TRBD2 (6 bases). CDR1 is SEHNR and CDR2 is FQNEAQ in the germline V gene (reference sequence). This CDR3 contains 13 residues. V was trimmed by 3 bases and J by 3 bases, leaving 8 bases between them. For the CDR3, the DNA is TGTGCCAGCAGCTTTCGGGAGAAAGAGACCCAGTACTTC. As protein: CASSFREKETQYF.

V usage is TRBV6-6 and J usage is TRBJ2-3; tentatively, D is TRBD1 (7 bases). The CDR3 loop spans 16 amino acids. CDR1 is MNHNY and CDR2 is SVGAGI in the germline V gene (reference sequence). V dropped 6 bases and J dropped 6 bases, with 22 bases sitting between them. The CDR3: CASSPGGKGSLDTQYF. Written as DNA, the CDR3 is TGTGCCAGCAGCCCAGGGGGGAAGGGTTCGCTGGATACGCAGTATTTT.

This clonotype was picked up many times. The chain carries TRBV6-6 and TRBJ2-5; 7 bases align to TRBD1. The germline gives CDR1 MNHNY, CDR2 SVGAGI (reference sequence). This CDR3 is 15 amino acids long. V was clipped by 8 bases and J by 0 bases; unmatched bases: 9. The CDR3 reads CASGPGQVNQETQYF. CDR3 nucleotide sequence: TGTGCCAGCGGCCCTGGACAGGTTAACCAAGAGACCCAGTACTTC.

The sample holds many counts of this clonotype. This sequence joins TRBV5-1 and TRBJ2-4; 10 nucleotides line up with TRBD1. V gave up 0 bases and J gave up 6 bases; unmatched junction bases: 6. The CDR3 consists of 16 residues. Germline lookup yields CDR1 SGHRS and CDR2 YFSETQ. CDR3 protein: CASSLEGQGTLNIQYF. In DNA, the CDR3 is TGCGCCAGCAGCTTGGAGGGACAGGGGACCCTAAACATTCAGTACTTC.

The V gene is TRBV28, the J gene TRBJ2-5; tentative D call: TRBD1 (5 bases). Germline V gives CDR1 MDHEN, CDR2 SYDVKM. The CDR3 sequence is 17 residues long. V lost 1 base and J lost 1, with 16 bases in between. The CDR3 sequence is CASSLSGQGPVQETQYF. CDR3 nucleotides: TGTGCCAGCAGTTTATCTGGGCAGGGCCCGGTCCAAGAGACCCAGTACTTC.

This clonotype was counted ten times or more. The chain couples TRBV12-3 or TRBV12-4 to TRBJ2-1; 10 bases fit TRBD1. The CDR3 covers 16 residues. Trimming took 2 bases from V and 4 from J; bases not matched to a gene: 5. CDR3 protein: CASSLTTGGEYNEQFF. CDR3 bases: TGTGCCAGCAGTTTAACGACAGGGGGCGAGTACAATGAGCAGTTCTTC.

This clonotype has ten or more counts. The gene calls are TRBV7-2 and TRBJ1-4; weak D call: TRBD1 (6 bases). V was cut by 5 bases and J by 4 bases, with 14 bases left in between. This CDR3 region has 15 residues. Germline CDR1 is SGHTA and CDR2 is FQGNSA. The CDR3, as DNA: TGTGCCAGCAGCCCCCGGAGGGGGGGTAATGAAAAACTGTTTTTT. Protein: CASSPRRGGNEKLFF. The full variable domain, in which reference TRBV7-2 and TRBJ1-4 provide the parts outside the CDR3, is GAGVSQSPSNKVTEKGKDVELRCDPISGHTALYWYRQSLGQGLEFLIYFQGNSAPDKSGLPSDRFSAERTGGSVSTLTIQRTQQEDSAVYLCASSPRRGGNEKLFFGSGTQLSVL.

At least ten counts were recorded for this clonotype. The chain joins TRBV15 to TRBJ1-5, with D possibly TRBD1 on 6 matching bases. The V gene's germline CDR1 is LNHNV and CDR2 YYDKDF (reference sequence). Trimming shortened V by 8 bases and J by 9 bases, and 14 bases separated the two germline ends. The CDR3 sequence is 12 residues long. CDR3 DNA sequence: TGTGCCACCTCAGGGGCCGTCGGGCCCCAGCATTTT. Amino acid sequence: CATSGAVGPQHF.

The chain has TRBV10-3 and TRBJ1-1; D is unresolved. Germline V gene lookup returns CDR1 ENHRY and CDR2 SYGVKD. This CDR3 contains 15 residues. V lost 0 bases, J lost 4 bases, and 12 bases lay in between. CDR3 residues: CAISESSRRGTEAFF. Here the CDR3 DNA reads TGTGCCATCAGTGAGTCGAGTCGGCGGGGCACTGAAGCTTTCTTT.